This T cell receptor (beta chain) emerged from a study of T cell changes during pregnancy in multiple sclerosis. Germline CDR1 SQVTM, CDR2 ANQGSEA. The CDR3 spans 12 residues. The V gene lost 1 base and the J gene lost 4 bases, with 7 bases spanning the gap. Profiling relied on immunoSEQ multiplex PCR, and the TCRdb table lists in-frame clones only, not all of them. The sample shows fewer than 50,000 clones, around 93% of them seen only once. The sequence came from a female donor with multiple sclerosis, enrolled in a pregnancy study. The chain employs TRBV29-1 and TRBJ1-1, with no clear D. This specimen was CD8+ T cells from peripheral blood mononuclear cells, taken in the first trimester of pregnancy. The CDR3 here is CSVEGGGTEAFF. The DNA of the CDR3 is TGCAGCGTTGAAGGGGGAGGCACTGAAGCTTTCTTT. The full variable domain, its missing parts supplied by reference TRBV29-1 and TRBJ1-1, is SAVISQKPSRDICQRGTSLTIQCQVDSQVTMMFWYRQQPGQSLTLIATANQGSEATYESGFVIDKFPISRPNLTFSTLTVSNMSPEDSSIYLCSVEGGGTEAFFGQGTRLTVV.